What follows describes a single TCR beta chain. Its matching antigen is unknown. The template used for profiling TCR beta VDJ and CDR3 was genomic DNA. From the reads, TCRdb called clonotypes with MiXCR, one entry per CDR3 protein. The repertoire consists of 150,000 to 200,000 distinct CDR3 sequences, with 64% occurring once and the leading ten covering around 46%. The sample belongs to a study of CD8+CD57+ T cells in acquired aplastic anemia. Study as a whole: Sorted CD4+ and CD8+ cell DNA averaged 3.2 ug. Study-level points and caveats: Patients and controls had CD8+ Simpson's diversity values that were not significantly distinct. Patients and controls shared about 27 CD8+ CDR3 sequences.

The CDR3 runs 18 residues. CDR1 and CDR2 (germline): DFQATT, SNEGSKA (reference sequence). Trimming cost V 0 bases and J 0 bases; bases outside gene matches: 8. The sequence was collected from a human donor with severe aplastic anemia or a healthy control (not recorded which). The rearrangement joins TRBV20-1 to TRBJ2-7; TRBD2 aligns across 13 bases. Sequencing used sorted CD4+, CD8+, or CD8+CD57+ T cells (not recorded which) from PBMCs. The DNA of the CDR3 is TGCAGTGCTAGAGATTGGGCCCGGACTAGCGGGAGCTCCTACGAGCAGTACTTC. It is translated as CSARDWARTSGSSYEQYF.